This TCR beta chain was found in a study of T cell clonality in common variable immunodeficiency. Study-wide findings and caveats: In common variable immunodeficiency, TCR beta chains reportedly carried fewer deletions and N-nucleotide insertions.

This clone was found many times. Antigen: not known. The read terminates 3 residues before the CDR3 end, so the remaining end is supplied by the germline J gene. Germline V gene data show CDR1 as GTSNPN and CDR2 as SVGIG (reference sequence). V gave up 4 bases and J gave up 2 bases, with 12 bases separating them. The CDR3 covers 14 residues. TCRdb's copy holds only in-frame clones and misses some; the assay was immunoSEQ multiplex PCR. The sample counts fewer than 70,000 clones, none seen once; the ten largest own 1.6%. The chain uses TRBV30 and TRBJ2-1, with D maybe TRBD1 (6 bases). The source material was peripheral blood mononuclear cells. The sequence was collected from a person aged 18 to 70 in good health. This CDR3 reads CAWIRGNPYNEQFF. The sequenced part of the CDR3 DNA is TGTGCCTGGATTAGGGGGAACCCCTACAATGAG.